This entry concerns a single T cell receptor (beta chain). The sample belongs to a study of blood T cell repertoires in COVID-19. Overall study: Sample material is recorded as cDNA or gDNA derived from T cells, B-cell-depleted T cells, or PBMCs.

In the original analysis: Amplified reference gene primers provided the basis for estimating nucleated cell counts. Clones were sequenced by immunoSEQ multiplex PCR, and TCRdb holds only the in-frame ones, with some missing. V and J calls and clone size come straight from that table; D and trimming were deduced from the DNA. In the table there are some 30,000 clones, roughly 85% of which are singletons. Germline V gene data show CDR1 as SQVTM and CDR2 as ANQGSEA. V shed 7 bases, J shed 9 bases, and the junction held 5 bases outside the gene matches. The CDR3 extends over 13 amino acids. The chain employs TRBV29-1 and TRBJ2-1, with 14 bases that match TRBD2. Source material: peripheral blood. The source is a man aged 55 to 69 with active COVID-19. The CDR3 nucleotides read TGCAGCGAGACTAGCGGGAGGGTCAGTGAGCAGTTCTTC. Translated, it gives CSETSGRVSEQFF.